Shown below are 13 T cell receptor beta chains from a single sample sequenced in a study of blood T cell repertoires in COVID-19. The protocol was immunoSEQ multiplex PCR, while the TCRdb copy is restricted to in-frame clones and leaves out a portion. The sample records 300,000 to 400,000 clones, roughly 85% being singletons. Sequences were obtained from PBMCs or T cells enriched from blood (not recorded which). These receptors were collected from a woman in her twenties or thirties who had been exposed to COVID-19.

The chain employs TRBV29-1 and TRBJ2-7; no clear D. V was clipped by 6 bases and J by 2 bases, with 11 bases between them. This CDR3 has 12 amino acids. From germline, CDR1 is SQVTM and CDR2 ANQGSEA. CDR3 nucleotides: TGCAGCGTCGGAGACGGTCCCTACGAGCAGTACTTC. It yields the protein CSVGDGPYEQYF.

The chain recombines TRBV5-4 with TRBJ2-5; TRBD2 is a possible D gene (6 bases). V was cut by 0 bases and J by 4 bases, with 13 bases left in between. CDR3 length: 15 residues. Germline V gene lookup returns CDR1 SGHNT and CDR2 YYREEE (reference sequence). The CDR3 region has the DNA TGTGCCAGCAGCTTGGCCGGTAGCGGAGGAGAGACCCAGTACTTC. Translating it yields CASSLAGSGGETQYF. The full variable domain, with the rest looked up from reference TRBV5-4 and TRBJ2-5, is ETGVTQSPTHLIKTRGQQVTLRCSSQSGHNTVSWYQQALGQGPQFIFQYYREEENGRGNFPPRFSGLQFPNYSSELNVNALELDDSALYLCASSLAGSGGETQYFGPGTRLLVL.

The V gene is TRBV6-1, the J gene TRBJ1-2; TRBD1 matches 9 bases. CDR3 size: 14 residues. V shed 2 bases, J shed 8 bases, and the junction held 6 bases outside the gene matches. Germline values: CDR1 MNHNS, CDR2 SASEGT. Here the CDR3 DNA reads TGTGCCAGCAGTGAAAGGGACAGGGTACTCGGCTACACCTTC. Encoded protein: CASSERDRVLGYTF.

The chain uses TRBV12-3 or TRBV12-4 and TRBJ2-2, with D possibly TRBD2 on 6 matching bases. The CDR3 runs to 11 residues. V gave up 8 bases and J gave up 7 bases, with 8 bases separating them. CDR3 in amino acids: CASRRDGELFF. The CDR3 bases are TGTGCCAGCCGGCGGGACGGGGAGCTGTTTTTT.

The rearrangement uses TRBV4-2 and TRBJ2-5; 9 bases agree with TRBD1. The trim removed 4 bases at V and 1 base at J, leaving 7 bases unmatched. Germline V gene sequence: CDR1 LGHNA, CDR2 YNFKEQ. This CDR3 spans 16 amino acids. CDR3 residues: CASSPGQGSFQETQYF. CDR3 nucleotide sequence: TGTGCCAGCAGCCCTGGACAGGGGTCATTCCAAGAGACCCAGTACTTC.

CDR3 bases: TGTGCCTGGAGTTTCGCGACAGGGGGTCGGTGGTATGAAAAACTGTTTTTT. Translation: CAWSFATGGRWYEKLFF. The V call is TRBV30, the J call TRBJ1-4; 9 bases are shared with TRBD1. The length of the CDR3 is 17 residues. Germline V gene data show CDR1 as GTSNPN and CDR2 as SVGIG (reference sequence). V trimming: 2 bases; J trimming: 6 bases; junction bases outside the gene matches: 13.

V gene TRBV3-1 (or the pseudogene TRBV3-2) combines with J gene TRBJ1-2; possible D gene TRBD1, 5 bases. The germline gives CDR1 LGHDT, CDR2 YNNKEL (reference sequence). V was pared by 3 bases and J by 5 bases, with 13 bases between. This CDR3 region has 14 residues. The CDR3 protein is CASSHSDRFYGYTF. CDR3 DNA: TGTGCCAGCAGCCATAGTGACAGATTTTATGGCTACACCTTC.

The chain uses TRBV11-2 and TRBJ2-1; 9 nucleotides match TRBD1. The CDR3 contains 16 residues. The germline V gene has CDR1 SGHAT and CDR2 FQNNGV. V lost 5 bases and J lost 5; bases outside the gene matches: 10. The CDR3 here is CASSIDRGSYNNEQFF. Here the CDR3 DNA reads TGTGCCAGCAGCATTGACAGGGGGAGCTACAACAATGAGCAGTTCTTC.

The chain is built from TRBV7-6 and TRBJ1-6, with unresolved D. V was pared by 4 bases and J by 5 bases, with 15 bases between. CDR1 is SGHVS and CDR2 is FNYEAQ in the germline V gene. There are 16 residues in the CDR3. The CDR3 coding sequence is TGTGCCAGCAGCTACAGTCCCAGCAGAGATAATTCACCCCTCCACTTT. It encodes CASSYSPSRDNSPLHF. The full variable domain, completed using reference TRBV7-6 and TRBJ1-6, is GAGVSQSPRYKVTKRGQDVALRCDPISGHVSLYWYRQALGQGPEFLTYFNYEAQQDKSGLPNDRFSAERPEGSISTLTIQRTEQRDSAMYRCASSYSPSRDNSPLHFGNGTRLTVT.

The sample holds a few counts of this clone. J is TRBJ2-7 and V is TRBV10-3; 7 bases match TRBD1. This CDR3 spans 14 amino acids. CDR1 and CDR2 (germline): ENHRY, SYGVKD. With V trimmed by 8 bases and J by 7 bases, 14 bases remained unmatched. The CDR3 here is CAIQTGDSRSEQYF. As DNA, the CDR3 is TGTGCCATCCAGACCGGGGACAGCCGAAGTGAGCAGTACTTC.

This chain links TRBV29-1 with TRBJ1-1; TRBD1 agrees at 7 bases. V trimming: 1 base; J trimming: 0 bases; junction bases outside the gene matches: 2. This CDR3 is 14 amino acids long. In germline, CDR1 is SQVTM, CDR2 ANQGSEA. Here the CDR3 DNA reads TGCAGCGTTGAAGCGACAGGGATGAACACTGAAGCTTTCTTT. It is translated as CSVEATGMNTEAFF.

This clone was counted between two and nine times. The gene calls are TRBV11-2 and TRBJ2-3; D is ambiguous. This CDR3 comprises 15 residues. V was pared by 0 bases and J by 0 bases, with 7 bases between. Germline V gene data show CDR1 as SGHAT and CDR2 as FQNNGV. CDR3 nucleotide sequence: TGTGCCAGCAGCTTAGATGCCAGGAGCACAGATACGCAGTATTTT. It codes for CASSLDARSTDTQYF. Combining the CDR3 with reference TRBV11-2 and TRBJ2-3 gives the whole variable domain EAGVAQSPRYKIIEKRQSVAFWCNPISGHATLYWYQQILGQGPKLLIQFQNNGVVDDSQLPKDRFSAERLKGVDSTLKIQPAKLEDSAVYLCASSLDARSTDTQYFGPGTRLTVL.

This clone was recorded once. As DNA, the CDR3 is TGTGCCAGTGTTAACCGGGACAGGCAACTTAAGGGGCAGTACTTC. Residues: CASVNRDRQLKGQYF. The V call is TRBV28, the J call TRBJ2-7; 8 nucleotides agree with TRBD1. The germline CDR1 and CDR2 sequences are MDHEN and SYDVKM. Losses at the gene ends were 9 bases for V and 9 bases for J; bases not matched to a gene: 19. The CDR3 runs to 15 residues.